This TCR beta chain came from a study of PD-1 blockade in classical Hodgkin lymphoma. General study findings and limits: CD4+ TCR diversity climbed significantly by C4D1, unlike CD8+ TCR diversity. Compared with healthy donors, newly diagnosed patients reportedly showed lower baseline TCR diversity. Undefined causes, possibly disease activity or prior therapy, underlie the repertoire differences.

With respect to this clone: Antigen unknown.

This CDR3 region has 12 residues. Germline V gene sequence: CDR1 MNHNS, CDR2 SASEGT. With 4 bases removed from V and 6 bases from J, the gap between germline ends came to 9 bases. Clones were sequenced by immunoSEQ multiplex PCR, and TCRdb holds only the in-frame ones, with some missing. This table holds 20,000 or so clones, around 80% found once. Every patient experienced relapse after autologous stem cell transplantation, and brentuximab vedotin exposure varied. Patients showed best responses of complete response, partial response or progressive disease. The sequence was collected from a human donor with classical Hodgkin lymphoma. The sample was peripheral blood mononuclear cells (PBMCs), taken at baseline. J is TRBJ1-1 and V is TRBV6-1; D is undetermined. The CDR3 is CASSAGKSEAFF. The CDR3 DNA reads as TGTGCCAGCAGTGCCGGAAAGTCTGAAGCTTTCTTT.